The 10 T cell receptor beta chains below all came from one sample that was sequenced in a study of molecular identifiers for immune sequencing clone quantification. TCRdb itself ran the PCR reads through MiXCR, one entry per CDR3 protein. The sample contains over 300,000 distinct CDR3 sequences, roughly a quarter of which appear only once. Sequencing was done on a sample of naive CD8+ T cells from blood, with Jurkat cell RNA spiked in. Subset: FACS-sorted CD8+CD4-CCR7+CD45RA+ naive T cells. The source of these receptors is a human donor in good health. Some libraries in this study had Jurkat cell RNA spiked in.

In regard to this clonotype: One end of the junction varies from germline; a read error may be responsible. The V gene is TRBV4-1, the J gene TRBJ1-5, with TRBD1 identical over 7 bases. Germline assignment: CDR1 MGHRA and CDR2 YSYEKL. The CDR3 length is 13 residues. CDR3 region: CARSQTGDQPQHF. The CDR3 bases are TGCGCCCGCAGCCAAACAGGGGATCAGCCCCAGCATTTT.

This clonotype occurred a few times. The chain couples TRBV6-2 or TRBV6-3 to TRBJ2-1; no reliable D call. Germline assignment: CDR1 MNHEY and CDR2 SVGEGT. This CDR3 is built from 15 residues. Trimming took 1 base from V and 0 from J, leaving 7 bases between them. The CDR3 region is CASSYFASSYNEQFF. The DNA of the CDR3 is TGTGCCAGCAGTTACTTCGCGAGCTCCTACAATGAGCAGTTCTTC.

This clonotype was seen many times. This chain connects TRBV6-2 or TRBV6-3 to TRBJ2-2; D remains ambiguous. This CDR3 has 14 amino acids. Germline V gene data show CDR1 as MNHEY and CDR2 as SVGEGT. V lost 0 bases and J lost 6, with 8 bases in between. CDR3 in amino acids: CASSYSNTPGELFF. CDR3 DNA sequence: TGTGCCAGCAGTTACTCGAATACGCCCGGGGAGCTGTTTTTT.

In the case of this clonotype: A much larger clone lies one base from this, so it may be a read error. The V gene is TRBV6-2 or TRBV6-3, the J gene TRBJ1-5; D is perhaps TRBD1 (6 bases). The CDR3 consists of 10 residues. Germline V gene sequence: CDR1 MNHEY, CDR2 SVGEGT. Trimming stripped 10 bases from V and 15 bases from J, with 16 bases between. This chain's CDR3 is CAIWGGHRHF. In DNA form, the CDR3 reads TGTGCCATTTGGGGGGGCCATCGGCATTTT.

There are many counts of this clonotype. The V and J genes are TRBV7-2 and TRBJ2-1; 12 bases are a match to TRBD2. With 5 bases clipped from V and 8 bases from J, the junction kept 16 bases outside the gene matches. CDR1 SGHTA and CDR2 FQGNSA come from the germline V gene. The length of the CDR3 is 18 residues. In nucleotides, the CDR3 is TGTGCCAGCAGCGACCCCTCTAGCGGGAGGGTGTTATTCGATGAGCAGTTCTTC. It yields the protein CASSDPSSGRVLFDEQFF.

This clonotype was recorded a few times. The rearrangement joins TRBV4-2 to TRBJ1-1; D gene ambiguous. The V gene's germline CDR1 is LGHNA and CDR2 YNFKEQ. Trimming took 0 bases from V and 5 from J, leaving 13 bases between them. The CDR3 is made up of 15 amino acids. This CDR3 is CASSQEARTYTEAFF. CDR3 DNA: TGTGCCAGCAGCCAAGAAGCAAGGACTTATACTGAAGCTTTCTTT.

A few counts support this clonotype. CDR3 residues: CASSPGQGVLEQFF. The CDR3 DNA reads as TGTGCCAGCAGCCCAGGACAGGGGGTGTTGGAGCAGTTCTTC. This chain joins TRBV13 and TRBJ2-1, with 10 bases that match TRBD1. The CDR3 covers 14 residues. Germline V gives CDR1 PRHDT, CDR2 FYEKMQ (reference sequence). After removal of 5 bases from V and 10 bases from J, the junction contained 8 bases not matched to a gene.

The table lists this clonotype with a few counts. The chain joins TRBV7-9 to TRBJ2-5; D is uncertain. CDR1 and CDR2 from the germline V gene are SEHNR and FQNEAQ (reference sequence). V was pared by 1 base and J by 2 bases, with 8 bases between. This CDR3 has 14 residues. Written as DNA, the CDR3 is TGTGCCAGCAGCTTAGTAGTCAGACAAGAGACCCAGTACTTC. It translates to CASSLVVRQETQYF.

This clonotype was counted between two and nine times. J is TRBJ2-3 and V is TRBV19; possibly TRBD1 or TRBD2 for D (5 bases each). The CDR3 sequence is 13 residues long. V lost 10 bases to trimming and J lost 4 bases, with 15 bases between them. Germline loops: CDR1 LNHDA, CDR2 SQIVND (reference sequence). The CDR3 sequence is CATSPGPPDTQYF. CDR3 DNA: TGTGCCACCAGCCCGGGACCGCCAGATACGCAGTATTTT. The whole variable domain, filled in from reference TRBV19 and TRBJ2-3, reads DGGITQSPKYLFRKEGQNVTLSCEQNLNHDAMYWYRQDPGQGLRLIYYSQIVNDFQKGDIAEGYSVSREKKESFPLTVTSAQKNPTAFYLCATSPGPPDTQYFGPGTRLTVL.

On this clonotype itself: A clone one base away is much larger, so this may be a read error. Here the CDR3 omits its conserved ending phenylalanine or tryptophan, so a read error is the likely source. The chain joins TRBV29-1 to TRBJ2-3; TRBD1 matches 9 bases. Per germline, CDR1 SQVTM and CDR2 ANQGSEA. This CDR3 comprises 14 residues. Trimming at V came to 3 bases and at J to 6 bases, leaving 7 bases not matched to a gene. The CDR3 bases are TGCAGCGTTGACCCGGGACAGGGAGTGGATACGCAGTATCTT. Its protein product is CSVDPGQGVDTQYL.